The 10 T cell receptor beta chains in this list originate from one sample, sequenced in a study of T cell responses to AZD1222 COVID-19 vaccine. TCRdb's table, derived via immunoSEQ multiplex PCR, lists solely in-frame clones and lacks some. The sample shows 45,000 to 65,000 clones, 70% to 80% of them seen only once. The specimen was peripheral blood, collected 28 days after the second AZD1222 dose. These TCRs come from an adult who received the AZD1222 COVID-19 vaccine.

Here the CDR3 DNA reads TGTGCCAGCAGCCCGGAACCTTACAATGAGCAGTTCTTC. Its translation: CASSPEPYNEQFF. This sequence joins TRBV5-4 and TRBJ2-1; no definite D call. V was pared by 4 bases and J by 4 bases, with 9 bases between. Per germline, CDR1 SGHNT and CDR2 YYREEE (reference sequence). The CDR3 consists of 13 residues.

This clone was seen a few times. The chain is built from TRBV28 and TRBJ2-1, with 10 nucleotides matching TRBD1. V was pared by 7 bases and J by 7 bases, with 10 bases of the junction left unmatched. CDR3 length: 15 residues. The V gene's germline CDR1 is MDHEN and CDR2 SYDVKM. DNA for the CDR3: TGTGCCAGCATCCCCGCGGGACAGGGGATTAATGAGCAGTTCTTC. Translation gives CASIPAGQGINEQFF.

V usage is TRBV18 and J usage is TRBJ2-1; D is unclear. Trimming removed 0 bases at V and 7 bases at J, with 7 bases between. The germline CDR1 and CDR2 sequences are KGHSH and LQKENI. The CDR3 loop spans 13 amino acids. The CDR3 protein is CASSPPPGNEQFF. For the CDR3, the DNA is TGTGCCAGCTCACCACCGCCTGGGAATGAGCAGTTCTTC.

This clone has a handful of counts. The CDR3 region is CASSEQGAFSGNTIYF. The CDR3 nucleotides read TGTGCCAGCAGTGAACAGGGGGCCTTCTCTGGAAACACCATATATTTT. The chain links TRBV2 to TRBJ1-3; 8 nucleotides match TRBD1. Germline-derived CDR1 and CDR2 are SNHLY and FYNNEI. The CDR3 loop spans 16 amino acids. After removal of 2 bases from V and 0 bases from J, the junction contained 3 bases not matched to a gene.

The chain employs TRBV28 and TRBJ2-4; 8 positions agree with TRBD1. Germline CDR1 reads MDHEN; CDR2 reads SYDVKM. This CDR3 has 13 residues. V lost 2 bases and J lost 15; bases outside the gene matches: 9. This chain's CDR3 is CASSLPGGQVRYF. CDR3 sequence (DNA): TGTGCCAGCAGTTTACCTGGGGGACAGGTCCGGTACTTC.

The CDR3 sequence: CASSPMSSYNEQFF. The CDR3 DNA is TGTGCCAGCAGCCCCATGAGCTCCTACAATGAGCAGTTCTTC. The chain employs TRBV9 and TRBJ2-1; D call uncertain. CDR1 is SGDLS, CDR2 YYNGEE, per germline. The CDR3 consists of 14 residues. With 4 bases removed from V and 0 bases from J, the gap between germline ends came to 8 bases.

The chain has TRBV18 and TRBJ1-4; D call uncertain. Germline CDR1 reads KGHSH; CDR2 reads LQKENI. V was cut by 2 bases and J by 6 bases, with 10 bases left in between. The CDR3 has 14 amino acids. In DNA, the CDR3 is TGTGCCAGCTCACCAAGGAAGGGTGATGAAAAACTGTTTTTT. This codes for CASSPRKGDEKLFF.

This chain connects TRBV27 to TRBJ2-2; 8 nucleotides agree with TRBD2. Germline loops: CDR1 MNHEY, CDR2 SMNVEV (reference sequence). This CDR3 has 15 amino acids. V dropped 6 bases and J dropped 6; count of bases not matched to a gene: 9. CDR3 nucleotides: TGTGCCAGCAGACCGGGACTAGTGGGCGCCGGGGAGCTGTTTTTT. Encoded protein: CASRPGLVGAGELFF.

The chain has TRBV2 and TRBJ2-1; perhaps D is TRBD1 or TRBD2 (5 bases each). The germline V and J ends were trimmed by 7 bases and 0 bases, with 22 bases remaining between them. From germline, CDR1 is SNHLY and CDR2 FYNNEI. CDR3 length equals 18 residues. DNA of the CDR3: TGTGCCAGCAATTCAATTAGAAGGGGACGCAGCTCCTACAATGAGCAGTTCTTC. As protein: CASNSIRRGRSSYNEQFF.

The CDR3 region is CASSQGMGTGAIGKLFF. The CDR3 DNA reads as TGCGCCAGCAGCCAAGGCATGGGGACAGGGGCTATCGGAAAACTGTTTTTT. The gene calls are TRBV4-1 and TRBJ1-4; 10 bases map to TRBD1. V shed 1 base and J 10 bases; nucleotides not matched to a gene: 12. Germline lookup yields CDR1 MGHRA and CDR2 YSYEKL. This CDR3 is 17 amino acids long.